This T cell receptor (beta chain) originates from a study of blood T cell repertoires in COVID-19. The V gene's germline CDR1 is SGHDT and CDR2 YYEEEE. This CDR3 region has 12 residues. V lost 0 bases and J lost 6; bases outside the gene matches: 0. TCRdb keeps only in-frame clones here, not all; method: immunoSEQ multiplex PCR. The sample records around 290,000 clones, roughly 88% being singletons. This sequence originates from a woman aged 25 to 39 who had recovered from COVID-19. Sequenced input: PBMCs or T cells enriched from blood (not recorded which). This chain links TRBV5-6 with TRBJ2-7; 7 bases are shared with TRBD2. Here the CDR3 reads CASSLGGGEQYF. The CDR3 DNA reads TGTGCCAGCAGCTTGGGGGGGGGCGAGCAGTACTTC.